Listed below are T cell receptor beta chains from one sample, sequenced in a study of blood T cell repertoires in COVID-19. Profiled with immunoSEQ multiplex PCR; TCRdb holds only in-frame clones, not every one. The profile shows 50,000 to 65,000 clones, about 90% of them singletons. The specimen sequenced was peripheral blood. The receptors come from a human donor in a cohort sampled during active COVID-19. The CDR3 runs from the conserved cysteine through the conserved F or W. D genes are given only for firm matches. Rows may omit the clone size; those that give it use once, few, many or a size class.

d_gene: -; abundance: -; v_gene: TRBV28; j_gene: TRBJ2-1; CDR3aa: CASRLREQFF; CDR3nt: TGTGCCAGCAGGTTGCGGGAGCAGTTCTTC
d_gene: TRBD1; abundance: -; v_gene: TRBV2; j_gene: TRBJ1-5; CDR3aa: CASRPQGGNQPQHF; CDR3nt: TGTGCCAGCAGGCCACAGGGGGGGAATCAGCCCCAGCATTTT
d_gene: -; abundance: once; v_gene: TRBV27; j_gene: TRBJ1-4; CDR3aa: CASSGFGTNEKLFF; CDR3nt: TGTGCCAGCAGTGGGTTCGGGACTAATGAAAAACTGTTTTTT
d_gene: -; abundance: once; v_gene: TRBV11-2; j_gene: TRBJ2-7; CDR3aa: CASSLGWRTSYEQYF; CDR3nt: TGTGCCAGCAGCTTAGGATGGAGAACGTCCTACGAGCAGTACTTC
d_gene: TRBD2; abundance: once; v_gene: TRBV27; j_gene: TRBJ2-2; CDR3aa: CASSLWGLAGGPSNTGELFF; CDR3nt: TGTGCCAGCAGTTTATGGGGACTAGCGGGAGGGCCCTCCAACACCGGGGAGCTGTTTTTT
d_gene: -; abundance: -; v_gene: TRBV5-1; j_gene: TRBJ1-1; CDR3aa: CASSIEGQLGSTEAFF; CDR3nt: TGCGCCAGCAGCATCGAAGGACAGCTGGGGAGCACTGAAGCTTTCTTT
d_gene: -; abundance: -; v_gene: TRBV11-3; j_gene: TRBJ1-1; CDR3aa: CASSLAPTGPEAFF; CDR3nt: TGTGCCAGCAGCTTAGCCCCAACAGGTCCTGAAGCTTTCTTT
d_gene: TRBD1; abundance: -; v_gene: TRBV15; j_gene: TRBJ1-5; CDR3aa: CATRPGQGTQPQHF; CDR3nt: TGTGCCACCAGACCGGGACAGGGGACCCAGCCCCAGCATTTT
d_gene: TRBD1; abundance: once; v_gene: TRBV12-5; j_gene: TRBJ1-5; CDR3aa: CASGLVGGQVVSNQPQHF; CDR3nt: TGTGCTAGTGGTTTGGTAGGCGGACAGGTCGTGAGCAATCAGCCCCAGCATTTT
d_gene: TRBD1; abundance: few; v_gene: TRBV25-1; j_gene: TRBJ1-4; CDR3aa: CASGTGGQELATNEKLFF; CDR3nt: TGTGCCAGCGGTACAGGAGGACAGGAACTTGCAACTAATGAAAAACTGTTTTTT
d_gene: -; abundance: -; v_gene: TRBV28; j_gene: TRBJ1-6; CDR3aa: CASRTEASNNSPLHF; CDR3nt: TGTGCCAGCAGAACCGAGGCCTCAAATAATTCACCCCTCCACTTT
d_gene: -; abundance: -; v_gene: TRBV30; j_gene: TRBJ1-6; CDR3aa: CAWKGRGLSPSYNSPLHF; CDR3nt: TGTGCCTGGAAGGGCAGGGGCTTATCTCCCTCCTATAATTCACCCCTCCACTTT
d_gene: TRBD1; abundance: -; v_gene: TRBV3-1/TRBV3-2; j_gene: TRBJ1-1; CDR3aa: CASNQQGSNTEAFF; CDR3nt: TGTGCCAGCAACCAACAGGGGTCGAACACTGAAGCTTTCTTT
d_gene: -; abundance: -; v_gene: TRBV18; j_gene: TRBJ1-4; CDR3aa: CASSPRQAATNEKLFF; CDR3nt: TGTGCCAGCTCGCCCCGACAGGCAGCAACTAATGAAAAACTGTTTTTT
d_gene: TRBD2; abundance: -; v_gene: TRBV7-2; j_gene: TRBJ2-1; CDR3aa: CASSPISGYSYNEQFF; CDR3nt: TGTGCCAGCAGCCCAATTAGCGGGTACTCCTACAATGAGCAGTTCTTC
d_gene: TRBD1; abundance: -; v_gene: TRBV5-4; j_gene: TRBJ2-2; CDR3aa: CASSLEPRGLGELFF; CDR3nt: TGTGCCAGCAGCTTGGAGCCTAGGGGGCTCGGGGAGCTGTTTTTT
d_gene: -; abundance: -; v_gene: TRBV6-5; j_gene: TRBJ2-1; CDR3aa: CATGVRGNEQFF; CDR3nt: TGTGCCACCGGAGTTAGGGGCAATGAGCAGTTCTTC
d_gene: TRBD1; abundance: -; v_gene: TRBV28; j_gene: TRBJ1-5; CDR3aa: CASSPSGTGSTYQPQHF; CDR3nt: TGTGCCAGCAGTCCCTCCGGGACAGGGTCCACCTATCAGCCCCAGCATTTT
d_gene: -; abundance: -; v_gene: TRBV19; j_gene: TRBJ2-6; CDR3aa: CASSFDSSSGANVLTF; CDR3nt: TGTGCCAGTAGTTTCGACAGTAGCTCTGGGGCCAACGTCCTGACTTTC
d_gene: -; abundance: -; v_gene: TRBV15; j_gene: TRBJ2-5; CDR3aa: CATSRDRGETQYF; CDR3nt: TGTGCCACCAGCAGAGATCGCGGGGAGACCCAGTACTTC
d_gene: -; abundance: few; v_gene: TRBV23-1; j_gene: TRBJ1-2; CDR3aa: CASSQSNRVNYGYTF; CDR3nt: TGCGCCAGCAGTCAATCGAACAGGGTTAACTATGGCTACACCTTC
d_gene: TRBD2; abundance: -; v_gene: TRBV18; j_gene: TRBJ2-4; CDR3aa: CASSPAGGSRTKNIQYF; CDR3nt: TGTGCCAGCTCACCCGCGGGGGGGTCGAGAACCAAAAACATTCAGTACTTC
d_gene: -; abundance: once; v_gene: TRBV7-9; j_gene: TRBJ1-4; CDR3aa: CASSLKRGGEEKLFF; CDR3nt: TGTGCCAGCAGCTTAAAAAGGGGCGGAGAGGAAAAACTGTTTTTT
d_gene: -; abundance: -; v_gene: TRBV7-3; j_gene: TRBJ1-1; CDR3aa: CASSRQGNTEAFF; CDR3nt: TGTGCCAGCAGCCGGCAGGGGAACACTGAAGCTTTCTTT
d_gene: -; abundance: few; v_gene: TRBV2; j_gene: TRBJ1-1; CDR3aa: CASSRQGMGNTEAFF; CDR3nt: TGTGCCAGCAGTAGACAAGGCATGGGGAACACTGAAGCTTTCTTT
d_gene: -; abundance: -; v_gene: TRBV6-2/TRBV6-3; j_gene: TRBJ1-2; CDR3aa: CASSYAGPHYGYTF; CDR3nt: TGTGCCAGCAGTTACGCAGGCCCCCACTATGGCTACACCTTC
d_gene: -; abundance: few; v_gene: TRBV5-1; j_gene: TRBJ2-1; CDR3aa: CASSLSVRGNEQFF; CDR3nt: TGCGCCAGCAGCTTGAGCGTCCGGGGCAATGAGCAGTTCTTC
d_gene: TRBD2; abundance: -; v_gene: TRBV6-5; j_gene: TRBJ2-7; CDR3aa: CASSYTSGGMGEQYF; CDR3nt: TGTGCCAGCAGTTACACTAGCGGAGGCATGGGCGAGCAGTACTTC
d_gene: TRBD1; abundance: -; v_gene: TRBV27; j_gene: TRBJ2-7; CDR3aa: CASSLSGQGAYEQYF; CDR3nt: TGTGCCAGCAGTTTATCTGGCCAGGGGGCTTACGAGCAGTACTTC
d_gene: -; abundance: -; v_gene: TRBV19; j_gene: TRBJ2-4; CDR3aa: CASSIGGGPGIQYF; CDR3nt: TGTGCCAGTAGTATAGGGGGAGGCCCGGGCATTCAGTACTTC
d_gene: TRBD2; abundance: -; v_gene: TRBV2; j_gene: TRBJ2-5; CDR3aa: CASKGSGSGETQYF; CDR3nt: TGTGCCAGCAAAGGTAGCGGGAGTGGCGAGACCCAGTACTTC
d_gene: -; abundance: -; v_gene: TRBV28; j_gene: TRBJ1-2; CDR3aa: CATPDGILGYGYTF; CDR3nt: TGTGCCACCCCAGACGGGATCCTTGGCTATGGCTACACCTTC
d_gene: -; abundance: -; v_gene: TRBV9; j_gene: TRBJ2-3; CDR3aa: CASSVEGTQYF; CDR3nt: TGTGCCAGCAGCGTGGAGGGTACGCAGTATTTT
d_gene: -; abundance: -; v_gene: TRBV5-8; j_gene: TRBJ2-1; CDR3aa: CASSLVGSSYNEQFF; CDR3nt: TGTGCCAGCAGCTTGGTAGGGAGCTCCTACAATGAGCAGTTCTTC
d_gene: TRBD1; abundance: -; v_gene: TRBV5-1; j_gene: TRBJ2-5; CDR3aa: CASSLTSGTGKETQYF; CDR3nt: TGCGCCAGCAGCTTGACCAGTGGGACAGGGAAAGAGACCCAGTACTTC
d_gene: -; abundance: -; v_gene: TRBV7-2; j_gene: TRBJ1-3; CDR3aa: CASSPFRRGASGNTIYF; CDR3nt: TGTGCCAGCAGCCCTTTTAGGCGGGGGGCGTCTGGAAACACCATATATTTT
d_gene: TRBD1; abundance: -; v_gene: TRBV11-2; j_gene: TRBJ2-7; CDR3aa: CASSPRTGDYEQYF; CDR3nt: TGTGCCAGCAGCCCTCGGACAGGAGACTACGAGCAGTACTTC
d_gene: TRBD2; abundance: -; v_gene: TRBV5-1; j_gene: TRBJ2-1; CDR3aa: CASSSSGGYNEQFF; CDR3nt: TGCGCCAGCAGCTCTAGCGGGGGCTACAATGAGCAGTTCTTC
d_gene: TRBD1; abundance: -; v_gene: TRBV11-2; j_gene: TRBJ2-7; CDR3aa: CASTQGGYEQYF; CDR3nt: TGTGCCAGCACACAGGGGGGTTACGAGCAGTACTTC
d_gene: TRBD1; abundance: -; v_gene: TRBV19; j_gene: TRBJ1-2; CDR3aa: CASSSQGGYGYTF; CDR3nt: TGTGCCAGTAGTTCCCAGGGGGGCTATGGCTACACCTTC
d_gene: -; abundance: -; v_gene: TRBV5-1; j_gene: TRBJ1-3; CDR3aa: CASTLRGSTGNTIYF; CDR3nt: TGCGCCAGCACCCTTAGGGGGTCCACTGGAAACACCATATATTTT
d_gene: -; abundance: -; v_gene: TRBV2; j_gene: TRBJ1-5; CDR3aa: CASNDGNTKPQHF; CDR3nt: TGTGCCAGCAACGACGGAAACACTAAGCCCCAGCATTTT
d_gene: TRBD1; abundance: -; v_gene: TRBV19; j_gene: TRBJ2-5; CDR3aa: CASSRDRGWEETQYF; CDR3nt: TGTGCCAGTAGTCGGGACAGGGGTTGGGAAGAGACCCAGTACTTC
d_gene: TRBD2; abundance: -; v_gene: TRBV28; j_gene: TRBJ2-7; CDR3aa: CASSSPTSAYEQYF; CDR3nt: TGTGCCAGCAGTTCCCCCACTAGCGCCTACGAGCAGTACTTC
d_gene: -; abundance: -; v_gene: TRBV5-1; j_gene: TRBJ1-1; CDR3aa: CASSSKTQAFF; CDR3nt: TGCGCCAGCAGCTCCAAAACACAAGCTTTCTTT
d_gene: -; abundance: -; v_gene: TRBV6-5; j_gene: TRBJ2-3; CDR3aa: CASTQLVTDTQYF; CDR3nt: TGTGCCAGCACCCAACTAGTCACAGATACGCAGTATTTT